One sample yielded the 2 T cell receptor beta chains listed below, sequenced in a study of T cell repertoires in cytomegalovirus infection. Each CDR3 protein is one row after TCRdb ran MiXCR on the reads. The data contain 150,000 to 200,000 distinct CDR3 sequences, about 30% of them singletons. The specimen was PBMCs. The receptors here all came from a human donor in good health (CMV status not recorded). Some clones in this sample may be carry-over from other donors' samples.

The J gene is TRBJ2-1, the V gene TRBV29-1, with 8 bases fitting TRBD2. Germline CDR1 and CDR2: SQVTM and ANQGSEA. V lost 6 bases and J lost 5; bases outside the gene matches: 12. This CDR3 has 15 residues. The CDR3 coding sequence is TGCAGCGTCCCGAGCGGGGGACCCCTGGACAATGAGCAGTTCTTC. It yields the protein CSVPSGGPLDNEQFF.

This clonotype was seen more than once but under ten times. The chain carries TRBV18 and TRBJ2-2; no clear D. The V gene's germline CDR1 is KGHSH and CDR2 LQKENI. CDR3 length: 19 residues. V was pared by 2 bases and J by 1 base, with 20 bases between. The CDR3 sequence: CASSPNLRLRVLNTGELFF. The DNA for the CDR3 is TGTGCCAGCTCACCAAACCTTAGGCTTCGGGTCCTGAACACCGGGGAGCTGTTTTTT.